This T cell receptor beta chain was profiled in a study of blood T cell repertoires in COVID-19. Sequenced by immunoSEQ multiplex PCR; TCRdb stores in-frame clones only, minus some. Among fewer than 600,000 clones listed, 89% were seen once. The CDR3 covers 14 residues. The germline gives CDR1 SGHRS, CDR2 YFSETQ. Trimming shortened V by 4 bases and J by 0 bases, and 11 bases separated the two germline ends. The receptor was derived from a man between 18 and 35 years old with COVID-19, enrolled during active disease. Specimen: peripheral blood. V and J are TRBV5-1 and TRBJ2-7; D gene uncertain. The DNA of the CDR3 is TGCGCCAGCAGCGTGACTGGCGGCTCCTACGAGCAGTACTTC. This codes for CASSVTGGSYEQYF. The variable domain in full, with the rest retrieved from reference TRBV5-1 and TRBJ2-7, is KAGVTQTPRYLIKTRGQQVTLSCSPISGHRSVSWYQQTPGQGLQFLFEYFSETQRNKGNFPGRFSGRQFSNSRSEMNVSTLELGDSALYLCASSVTGGSYEQYFGPGTRLTVT.